The T cell receptor beta chain under discussion was sequenced for a study of T cell changes during pregnancy in multiple sclerosis. Sequencing was performed with immunoSEQ multiplex PCR; in TCRdb, only in-frame clones are kept and a portion is missing. The profile covers 60,000 to 65,000 clones, with around 93% appearing a single time and around 2.7% taken by the ten largest. The CDR3 spans 18 residues. Germline V CDR1 and CDR2: MGHRA, YSYEKL. Trimming shortened V by 4 bases and J by 1 base, and 22 bases separated the two germline ends. The V gene is TRBV4-1, the J gene TRBJ2-5; TRBD2 is a possible D gene (5 bases). The TCR comes from a female donor in good health, enrolled as a control in a pregnancy study. The input for sequencing was peripheral blood, taken in the second trimester of pregnancy. CDR3 sequence (DNA): TGCGCCAGCAGCCTGCGGACTTCCCTCCTACCCGGCCAAGAGACCCAGTACTTC. It yields the protein CASSLRTSLLPGQETQYF.